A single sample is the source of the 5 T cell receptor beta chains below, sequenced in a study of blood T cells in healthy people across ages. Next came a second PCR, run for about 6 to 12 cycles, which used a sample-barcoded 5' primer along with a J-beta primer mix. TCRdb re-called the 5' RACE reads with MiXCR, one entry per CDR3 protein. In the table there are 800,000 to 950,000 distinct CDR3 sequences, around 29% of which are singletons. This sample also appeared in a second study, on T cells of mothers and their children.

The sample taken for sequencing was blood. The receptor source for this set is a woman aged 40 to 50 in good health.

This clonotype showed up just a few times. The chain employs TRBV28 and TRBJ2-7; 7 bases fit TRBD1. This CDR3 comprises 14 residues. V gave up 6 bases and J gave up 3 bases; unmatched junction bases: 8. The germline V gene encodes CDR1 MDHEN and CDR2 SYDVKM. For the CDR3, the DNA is TGTGCCAGCAGCCCCCGGGACAGATTCTACGAGCAGTACTTC. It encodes CASSPRDRFYEQYF.

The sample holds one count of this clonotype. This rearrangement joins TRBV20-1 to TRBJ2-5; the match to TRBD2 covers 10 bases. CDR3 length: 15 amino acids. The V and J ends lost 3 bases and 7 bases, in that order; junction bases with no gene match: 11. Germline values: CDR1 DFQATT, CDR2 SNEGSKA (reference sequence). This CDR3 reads CSARGAGGFKGTQYF. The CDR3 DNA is TGCAGTGCTAGGGGAGCGGGGGGGTTTAAAGGGACCCAGTACTTC.

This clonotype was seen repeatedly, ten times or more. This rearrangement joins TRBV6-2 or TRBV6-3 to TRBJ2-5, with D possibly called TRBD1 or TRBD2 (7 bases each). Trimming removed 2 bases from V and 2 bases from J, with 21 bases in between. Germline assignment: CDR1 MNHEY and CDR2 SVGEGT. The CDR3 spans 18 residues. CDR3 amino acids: CASSYSLWGQGGQETQYF. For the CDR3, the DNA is TGTGCCAGCAGTTACAGCCTCTGGGGTCAGGGGGGGCAAGAGACCCAGTACTTC.

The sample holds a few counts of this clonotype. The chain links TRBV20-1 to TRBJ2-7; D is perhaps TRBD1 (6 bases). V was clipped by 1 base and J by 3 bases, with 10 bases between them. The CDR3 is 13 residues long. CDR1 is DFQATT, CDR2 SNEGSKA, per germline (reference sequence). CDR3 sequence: CSARGPGDYEQYF. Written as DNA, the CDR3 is TGCAGTGCTAGAGGTCCAGGGGACTACGAGCAGTACTTC.

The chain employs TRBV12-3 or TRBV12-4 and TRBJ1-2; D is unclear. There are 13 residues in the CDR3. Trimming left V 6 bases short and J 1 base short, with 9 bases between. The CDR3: CASRSTVNYGYTF. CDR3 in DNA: TGTGCCAGCAGATCTACAGTTAACTATGGCTACACCTTC.